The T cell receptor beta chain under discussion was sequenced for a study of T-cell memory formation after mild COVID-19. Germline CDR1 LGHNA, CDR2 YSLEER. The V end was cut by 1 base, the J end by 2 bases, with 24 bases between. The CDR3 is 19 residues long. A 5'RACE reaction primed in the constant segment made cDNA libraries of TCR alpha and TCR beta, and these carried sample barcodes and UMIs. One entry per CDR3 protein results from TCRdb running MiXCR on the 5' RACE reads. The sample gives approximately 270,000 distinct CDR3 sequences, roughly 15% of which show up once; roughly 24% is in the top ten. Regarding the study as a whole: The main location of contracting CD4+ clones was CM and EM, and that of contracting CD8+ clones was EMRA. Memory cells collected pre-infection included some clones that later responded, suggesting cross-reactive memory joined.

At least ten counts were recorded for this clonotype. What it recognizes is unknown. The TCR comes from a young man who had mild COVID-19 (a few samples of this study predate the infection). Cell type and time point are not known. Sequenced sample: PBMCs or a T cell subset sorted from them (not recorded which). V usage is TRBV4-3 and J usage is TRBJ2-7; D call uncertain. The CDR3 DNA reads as TGCGCCAGCAGCCAAGTCTGCTGCGGAAAGGTGGACCGTGCCTACGAGCAGTACGTC. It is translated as CASSQVCCGKVDRAYEQYV.